The 4 T cell receptor beta chains below were found in one sample sequenced in a study of blood T cell repertoires in COVID-19. Profiled with immunoSEQ multiplex PCR; TCRdb holds only in-frame clones, not every one. Of hundreds of thousands of clones listed, roughly 87% are singletons. Input material: PBMCs or T cells enriched from blood (not recorded which). These receptors all stem from a woman aged 25 to 45 who had recovered from COVID-19.

The chain combines TRBV19 with TRBJ2-7; 7 nucleotides match TRBD1. The V gene's germline CDR1 is LNHDA and CDR2 SQIVND (reference sequence). The CDR3 contains 14 residues. V lost 1 base to trimming and J lost 0 bases; unmatched junction nucleotides: 0. CDR3 nucleotide sequence: TGTGCCAGTAGTATAGGGGACAGCTCCTACGAGCAGTACTTC. It yields the protein CASSIGDSSYEQYF.

This clone turned up a few times. V and J are TRBV28 and TRBJ1-4; D is ambiguous. The V gene's germline CDR1 is MDHEN and CDR2 SYDVKM. Trimming took off 7 bases at V and 5 bases at J, with 11 bases between the two ends. The CDR3 runs to 13 residues. This CDR3 reads CASTSTVNEKLFF. CDR3 nucleotides: TGTGCCAGCACTTCAACAGTAAATGAAAAACTGTTTTTT.

V usage is TRBV10-2 and J usage is TRBJ1-1, with unresolved D. V was cut by 2 bases and J by 6 bases, with 13 bases left in between. This CDR3 is built from 14 residues. Germline V gives CDR1 WSHSY, CDR2 SAAADI. CDR3: CASSEDLVGSEAFF. The CDR3 bases are TGCGCCAGCAGTGAGGATCTAGTCGGCTCTGAAGCTTTCTTT.

The V and J genes are TRBV4-3 and TRBJ1-5; 8 bases match TRBD1. V was clipped by 4 bases and J by 7 bases; unmatched bases: 6. Germline V gene lookup returns CDR1 LGHNA and CDR2 YSLEER. The CDR3 sequence is 14 residues long. The CDR3 region has the DNA TGCGCCAGCAGCCGAGACAGGGGAGGGCAGCCCCAGCATTTT. Translation gives CASSRDRGGQPQHF.